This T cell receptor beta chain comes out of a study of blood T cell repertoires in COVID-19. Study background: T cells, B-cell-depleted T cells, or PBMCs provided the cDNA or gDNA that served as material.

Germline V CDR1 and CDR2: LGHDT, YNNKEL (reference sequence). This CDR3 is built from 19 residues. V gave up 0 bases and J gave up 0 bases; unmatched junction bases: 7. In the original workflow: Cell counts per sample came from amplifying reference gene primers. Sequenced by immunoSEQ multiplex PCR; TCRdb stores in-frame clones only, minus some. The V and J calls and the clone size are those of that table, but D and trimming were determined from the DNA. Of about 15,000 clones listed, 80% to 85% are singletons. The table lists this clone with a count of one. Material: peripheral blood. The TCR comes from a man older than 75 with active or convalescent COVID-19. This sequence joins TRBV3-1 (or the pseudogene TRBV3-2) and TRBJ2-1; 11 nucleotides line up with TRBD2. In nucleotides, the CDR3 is TGTGCCAGCAGCCAAGATTCCCTAGCGGGGGGTTCCTCCTACAATGAGCAGTTCTTC. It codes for CASSQDSLAGGSSYNEQFF.